The 30 T cell receptor beta chains reported below all come from one sample, sequenced in a study of early T cells in non-severe SARS-CoV-2 infection. TCRdb used MiXCR to reprocess the 5' RACE reads, holding one entry per CDR3 protein. The sample carries 60,000 to 65,000 distinct CDR3 sequences, under 15% recorded once. Material for sequencing was whole blood. Receptor source: an adult who was a healthcare worker with PCR-confirmed SARS-CoV-2 infection or an uninfected control (not recorded which).

This clonotype appeared a few times. The V call is TRBV13, the J call TRBJ2-1, with D unresolved. The CDR3 loop spans 15 amino acids. V was clipped by 5 bases and J by 4 bases, with 15 bases between them. Germline V CDR1 and CDR2: PRHDT, FYEKMQ (reference sequence). The chain's CDR3 is CASSHHSVEYNEQFF. As DNA, the CDR3 is TGTGCCAGCAGCCACCACTCCGTTGAATACAATGAGCAGTTCTTC.

Comments on this clonotype: With a much larger clone just one base away, this may be a read error. This likely comes from a read error, as the CDR3 has no conserved phenylalanine or tryptophan at its end. The CDR3 loop is CSARGGLAEQFS. CDR3 nucleotides: TGCAGTGCTAGGGGGGGACTAGCAGAGCAGTTCTCC. J is TRBJ2-1 and V is TRBV20-1; 9 positions agree with TRBD2. The CDR3 has 12 amino acids. Germline CDR1 and CDR2: DFQATT and SNEGSKA (reference sequence). The V and J ends lost 3 bases and 10 bases, in that order; junction bases with no gene match: 4.

The chain links TRBV11-1 to TRBJ2-7, with TRBD1 matching over 7 bases. The CDR3 length is 15 residues. The germline gives CDR1 SGHAT, CDR2 FQDESV (reference sequence). V lost 7 bases to trimming and J lost 5 bases; unmatched junction nucleotides: 14. The CDR3 reads CASTRGTGQVDEQYF. In DNA form, the CDR3 reads TGTGCCAGCACAAGGGGAACCGGACAGGTCGACGAGCAGTACTTC. Looking up the rest from reference TRBV11-1 and TRBJ2-7 gives the full variable domain: EAEVAQSPRYKITEKSQAVAFWCDPISGHATLYWYRQILGQGPELLVQFQDESVVDDSQLPKDRFSAERLKGVDSTLKIQPAELGDSAMYLCASTRGTGQVDEQYFGPGTRLTVT.

The chain recombines TRBV10-3 with TRBJ1-6, with 7 bases aligning to TRBD1. The trim removed 7 bases at V and 5 bases at J, leaving 5 bases unmatched. Germline loops: CDR1 ENHRY, CDR2 SYGVKD. The CDR3 extends over 14 amino acids. The CDR3 spells CAIKGTADNSPLHF. The CDR3 bases are TGTGCCATCAAAGGGACAGCCGATAATTCACCCCTCCACTTT.

The V call is TRBV19, the J call TRBJ2-2; 9 nucleotides match TRBD2. Germline CDR1 is LNHDA and CDR2 is SQIVND (reference sequence). The CDR3 spans 16 residues. After removal of 4 bases from V and 1 base from J, the junction contained 4 bases not matched to a gene. The CDR3 DNA reads as TGTGCCAGTAGTAGGAAACTAGCGGGGAACACCGGGGAGCTGTTTTTT. Protein sequence: CASSRKLAGNTGELFF. The full variable domain, completed using reference TRBV19 and TRBJ2-2, is DGGITQSPKYLFRKEGQNVTLSCEQNLNHDAMYWYRQDPGQGLRLIYYSQIVNDFQKGDIAEGYSVSREKKESFPLTVTSAQKNPTAFYLCASSRKLAGNTGELFFGEGSRLTVL.

The rearrangement links TRBV20-1 to TRBJ1-4, with unresolved D. The germline V gene has CDR1 DFQATT and CDR2 SNEGSKA (reference sequence). Trimming shortened V by 2 bases and J by 0 bases, and 10 bases separated the two germline ends. This CDR3 contains 15 residues. CDR3 bases: TGCAGTGCTAGATCATTTCTTGCAACTAATGAAAAACTGTTTTTT. It is translated as CSARSFLATNEKLFF.

This chain uses TRBV20-1 with TRBJ2-1; 9 positions match TRBD2. Unmatched junction bases numbered 7, after V lost 4 bases and J lost 6 bases. The CDR3 has 14 residues. The germline gives CDR1 DFQATT, CDR2 SNEGSKA (reference sequence). The CDR3 loop reads CSAIEPSGINEQFF. As DNA, the CDR3 is TGCAGTGCTATCGAGCCTAGCGGGATCAATGAGCAGTTCTTC.

This clonotype was detected many times. This chain links TRBV7-2 with TRBJ2-3, with 10 bases that match TRBD2. The CDR3 covers 19 residues. Germline CDR1 is SGHTA and CDR2 is FQGNSA. V shed 1 base and J 8 bases; nucleotides not matched to a gene: 18. The CDR3 sequence: CASSLVFSSGGARPGTQYF. CDR3 bases: TGTGCCAGCAGCTTAGTATTTTCCAGCGGGGGGGCGAGGCCAGGTACGCAGTATTTT.

The sample holds many counts of this clonotype. The chain links TRBV5-5 to TRBJ2-3, with 8 nucleotides matching TRBD2. Germline CDR1 SGHKS, CDR2 YYEKEE (reference sequence). With 4 bases clipped from V and 2 bases from J, the junction kept 9 bases outside the gene matches. The CDR3 is 16 residues long. The CDR3 coding sequence is TGTGCCAGCAGCAAGAGAGATGGACTAGCCACAGATACGCAGTATTTT. Translation gives CASSKRDGLATDTQYF.

Comments on this clonotype: A clone one base away is much larger, so this may be a read error. The chain joins TRBV5-1 to TRBJ2-7, with TRBD2 identical over 8 bases. Germline loops: CDR1 SGHRS, CDR2 YFSETQ. This CDR3 contains 12 residues. Trimming removed 4 bases from V and 6 bases from J; junction bases left unmatched: 3. The CDR3 sequence is CASSKAGGEQYF. The DNA for the CDR3 is TGCGCCAGCAGCAAGGCGGGAGGCGAGCAGTACTTC. The variable domain in full, completed from reference TRBV5-1 and TRBJ2-7, reads KAGVTQTPRYLIKTRGQQVTLSCSPISGHRSVSWYQQTPGQGLQFLFEYFSETQRNKGNFPGRFSGRQFSNSRSEMNVSTLELGDSALYLCASSKAGGEQYFGPGTRLTVT.

This clonotype was recorded many times. J is TRBJ1-2 and V is TRBV24-1; maybe TRBD1 (5 bases). The CDR3 has 12 residues. Germline CDR1 and CDR2: KGHDR and SFDVKD. V dropped 7 bases and J dropped 1 base, with 6 bases sitting between them. Here the CDR3 DNA reads TGTGCCACCAGCGACAGTAACTATGGCTACACCTTC. Its translation: CATSDSNYGYTF.

This clonotype showed up many times. The gene calls are TRBV7-2 and TRBJ2-7; the match to TRBD1 covers 9 bases. Germline CDR1 reads SGHTA; CDR2 reads FQGNSA. V lost 3 bases and J lost 3; bases outside the gene matches: 6. The CDR3 runs 15 residues. CDR3: CASSFTGTGLYEQYF. DNA for the CDR3: TGTGCCAGCAGCTTTACCGGGACAGGGCTCTACGAGCAGTACTTC.

This chain connects TRBV7-8 to TRBJ1-2; D unresolved. Germline V gives CDR1 SGHVS, CDR2 FQNEAQ. V lost 0 bases, J lost 1 base, and 15 bases lay in between. This CDR3 is 17 amino acids long. The CDR3 DNA reads as TGTGCCAGCAGCTTAGCGAATCGGACGGAGTTTAACTATGGCTACACCTTC. Translation gives CASSLANRTEFNYGYTF.

The sample holds many counts of this clonotype. The J gene is TRBJ2-5, the V gene TRBV7-7; 13 bases align to TRBD2. Trimming took 1 base from V and 2 from J; bases not matched to a gene: 4. This CDR3 is 17 amino acids long. CDR1 SSHAT and CDR2 FNYEAQ come from the germline V gene (reference sequence). This chain's CDR3 is CASSLGLAGGGQETQYF. In DNA form, the CDR3 reads TGTGCCAGCAGCTTAGGACTAGCGGGGGGAGGTCAAGAGACCCAGTACTTC.

This clonotype was observed many times. The J gene is TRBJ2-1, the V gene TRBV11-3; D is unclear. Germline-derived CDR1 and CDR2 are SGHNT and YENEEA. Trimming cost V 0 bases and J 5 bases, with 2 bases left between them. The CDR3 runs to 12 residues. The CDR3 sequence is CASSLENNEQFF. The DNA of the CDR3 is TGTGCCAGCAGCTTAGAAAACAATGAGCAGTTCTTC.

This clonotype was counted ten times or more. This chain uses TRBV6-5 with TRBJ1-2; D call uncertain. This CDR3 has 14 amino acids. The germline gives CDR1 MNHEY, CDR2 SVGAGI. V lost 0 bases to trimming and J lost 8 bases, with 13 bases between them. The CDR3 DNA is TGTGCCAGCAGTTACTCGGAATGGGTTAACGGCTACACCTTC. Its protein product is CASSYSEWVNGYTF.

The chain carries TRBV14 and TRBJ2-2; 12 bases agree with TRBD2. Germline V gives CDR1 SGHDN, CDR2 FVKESK. Trimming removed 1 base from V and 4 bases from J; junction bases left unmatched: 10. The CDR3 sequence is 19 residues long. In nucleotides, the CDR3 is TGTGCCAGCAGCCAAGTCTCTCCTAGCGGGGGGGCTACCACCGGGGAGCTGTTTTTT. Protein sequence: CASSQVSPSGGATTGELFF.

V gene TRBV20-1 combines with J gene TRBJ2-7; 15 nucleotides match TRBD2. V shed 0 bases, J shed 7 bases, and the junction held 7 bases outside the gene matches. The CDR3 is 16 amino acids. Germline V gives CDR1 DFQATT, CDR2 SNEGSKA (reference sequence). The CDR3, as DNA: TGCAGTGCTAGAGACCGGACTAGCGGGAGGGCCAGAGAGCAGTACTTC. It specifies CSARDRTSGRAREQYF.

This clonotype was seen many times. This chain links TRBV20-1 with TRBJ2-1; 13 bases fit TRBD2. The CDR3 loop spans 14 amino acids. Trimming removed 5 bases from V and 9 bases from J; junction bases left unmatched: 7. CDR1 and CDR2 from the germline V gene are DFQATT and SNEGSKA (reference sequence). The CDR3 region has the DNA TGCAGTGCTTGGGGACTAGCGGGGTTGTTTGAGCAGTTCTTC. The encoded protein is CSAWGLAGLFEQFF.

This clonotype was counted ten times or more. The rearrangement links TRBV6-6 to TRBJ1-2; D unresolved. Germline CDR1 and CDR2: MNHNY and SVGAGI (reference sequence). This CDR3 has 8 residues. The ends were cut back, 6 bases at V and 11 bases at J, with 4 bases in the middle. The CDR3 is CASSAYTF. The CDR3 DNA reads TGTGCCAGCAGCGCATACACCTTC.

This clonotype has at least ten counts. The V gene is TRBV7-9, the J gene TRBJ1-3; TRBD1 matches at 8 bases. V trimming: 5 bases; J trimming: 8 bases; junction bases outside the gene matches: 11. Germline values: CDR1 SEHNR, CDR2 FQNEAQ (reference sequence). The CDR3 totals 15 residues. DNA for the CDR3: TGTGCCAGCAGCCCGAGGTCAGGGGGCGCGGACACCATATATTTT. It encodes CASSPRSGGADTIYF.

The CDR3 bases are TGTGCCAGCAGCTTCTCCACCTTCTACGAGCAGTACTTC. This encodes CASSFSTFYEQYF. The genes are TRBV7-2 and TRBJ2-7; D is unresolved. Looked up from germline, CDR1 is SGHTA and CDR2 is FQGNSA. V was trimmed by 3 bases and J by 3 bases, leaving 9 bases between them. The CDR3 is 13 residues long. The whole variable domain, filled in from reference TRBV7-2 and TRBJ2-7, reads GAGVSQSPSNKVTEKGKDVELRCDPISGHTALYWYRQSLGQGLEFLIYFQGNSAPDKSGLPSDRFSAERTGGSVSTLTIQRTQQEDSAVYLCASSFSTFYEQYFGPGTRLTVT.

This clonotype was counted ten times or more. The genes are TRBV6-2 or TRBV6-3 and TRBJ2-5; TRBD1 aligns across 7 bases. CDR1 and CDR2 from the germline V gene are MNHEY and SVGEGT. V was pared by 7 bases and J by 2 bases, with 4 bases of the junction left unmatched. The CDR3 has 13 amino acids. CDR3 in amino acids: CASNWDRQETQYF. For the CDR3, the DNA is TGTGCCAGCAACTGGGACAGACAAGAGACCCAGTACTTC.

This clonotype was observed at least ten times. The chain is built from TRBV6-6 and TRBJ1-5; D perhaps matches TRBD1 (6 bases). The germline V gene encodes CDR1 MNHNY and CDR2 SVGAGI (reference sequence). With 4 bases removed from V and 2 bases from J, the gap between germline ends came to 12 bases. The CDR3 is 15 residues long. Here the CDR3 DNA reads TGTGCCAGCAGTTTCTCAGGGGTCGGCAATCAGCCCCAGCATTTT. Amino acid sequence: CASSFSGVGNQPQHF.

This clonotype was picked up many times. This chain links TRBV5-1 with TRBJ2-7; 7 bases are a match to TRBD1. Germline assignment: CDR1 SGHRS and CDR2 YFSETQ. The CDR3 loop spans 17 amino acids. The V segment lost 4 bases and the J segment 0 bases; nucleotides outside the gene matches: 13. As DNA, the CDR3 is TGCGCCAGCAGCCGCTCTGAGACAGGGCTATCCTCCTACGAGCAGTACTTC. Protein: CASSRSETGLSSYEQYF.

This clonotype was observed once. The V gene is TRBV5-6, the J gene TRBJ1-6, with D unresolved. V dropped 0 bases and J dropped 7 bases, with 5 bases sitting between them. From germline, CDR1 is SGHDT and CDR2 YYEEEE. The CDR3 sequence is 13 residues long. The CDR3 DNA is TGTGCCAGCAGCTTGGGACGGAATTCACCCCTCCACTTT. This codes for CASSLGRNSPLHF.

This clonotype was detected only a few times. CDR3 sequence: CASSFRAEYNEQFF. CDR3 nucleotides: TGTGCCAGCAGCTTTCGGGCGGAATACAATGAGCAGTTCTTC. This sequence joins TRBV7-2 and TRBJ2-1, with D unclear. Trimming cost V 3 bases and J 4 bases, with 10 bases left between them. The CDR3 has 14 residues. Germline assignment: CDR1 SGHTA and CDR2 FQGNSA.

The V and J genes are TRBV7-2 and TRBJ1-5, with D maybe TRBD1 (5 bases). The CDR3 length is 16 residues. Trimming removed 1 base at V and 7 bases at J, with 17 bases between. The germline V gene has CDR1 SGHTA and CDR2 FQGNSA. CDR3 DNA: TGTGCCAGCAGCTTAGGCGGGGGGTTCTCGGGACAGCCCCAGCATTTT. It yields the protein CASSLGGGFSGQPQHF.

V is TRBV7-2 and J is TRBJ1-4; no reliable D call. CDR3 length equals 14 residues. In germline, CDR1 is SGHTA, CDR2 FQGNSA. Trimming shortened V by 1 base and J by 7 bases, and 10 bases separated the two germline ends. Written as DNA, the CDR3 is TGTGCCAGCAGCTTAGTGGGGTCCGGTGAAAAACTGTTTTTT. Its translation: CASSLVGSGEKLFF. Supplemented by reference TRBV7-2 and TRBJ1-4, the full variable domain reads GAGVSQSPSNKVTEKGKDVELRCDPISGHTALYWYRQSLGQGLEFLIYFQGNSAPDKSGLPSDRFSAERTGGSVSTLTIQRTQQEDSAVYLCASSLVGSGEKLFFGSGTQLSVL.

V usage is TRBV20-1 and J usage is TRBJ2-1; D is possibly TRBD1 (6 bases). V shed 6 bases and J shed 9 bases, with 24 bases lying between them. The CDR3 has 15 amino acids. Germline CDR1 reads DFQATT; CDR2 reads SNEGSKA (reference sequence). CDR3 protein: CSAQSTGYRDGEQFF. In DNA form, the CDR3 reads TGCAGTGCGCAATCCACAGGGTATCGGGACGGTGAGCAGTTCTTC.